Included here is one TCR beta chain sequence, with context. Time point described: peak reinfection, 3 to 8 weeks after reinfection detection. No in vitro expansion preceded TCR sequencing of the sorted cells. At all three reinfection time points, viable CD3+ CD8+ CD45RO- cells from a couple of donors served as controls. This record comes from a study of memory CD8 T cells in hepatitis C reinfection. Across the whole study: Chronic HCV followed reinfection in a couple of donors who cleared primary infection. HCV reinfection meant a positive HCV RNA test after two negative tests at least 60 days apart. Between 3 and 8 weeks after reinfection detection, peak samples were drawn.

Libraries were prepared by immunoSEQ multiplex PCR; TCRdb keeps only in-frame clonotypes and omits some of them. The table has some 2,700 clones, 85% to 90% seen once. Sequencing was done on a sample of naive CD8+ T cells sorted from blood. The TCR sequence derives from a man aged 45-60 years with hepatitis C virus infection.

CDR3 sequence: CASSDMTGLSNQPQHF. The CDR3 DNA is TGTGCCAGCAGCGACATGACAGGGTTATCCAATCAGCCCCAGCATTTT. The genes are TRBV2 and TRBJ1-5; 7 bases are shared with TRBD1. This CDR3 comprises 16 residues. Germline CDR1 SNHLY, CDR2 FYNNEI. V lost 6 bases and J lost 3; bases outside the gene matches: 11. Drawing the rest from reference TRBV2 and TRBJ1-5, the complete variable domain is EPEVTQTPSHQVTQMGQEVILRCVPISNHLYFYWYRQILGQKVEFLVSFYNNEISEKSEIFDDQFSVERPDGSNFTLKIRSTKLEDSAMYFCASSDMTGLSNQPQHFGDGTRLSIL.